The 20 T cell receptor beta chains below come from one sample, sequenced in a study of blood T cell repertoires in COVID-19. TCRdb keeps only in-frame clones here, not all; method: immunoSEQ multiplex PCR. The data contain under 85,000 clones, around 80% of them singletons. The sequenced sample consisted of peripheral blood. The receptor set was obtained from a human donor in a cohort sampled during active COVID-19.

The gene calls are TRBV6-1 and TRBJ1-1; 7 positions agree with TRBD1. Germline loops: CDR1 MNHNS, CDR2 SASEGT. This CDR3 region has 14 residues. J was trimmed by 3 bases and V by 6 bases; bases with no gene match: 7. CDR3 sequence (DNA): TGTGCCAGCAGACAGGGACAGTTACACACTGAAGCTTTCTTT. It specifies CASRQGQLHTEAFF.

V gene TRBV29-1 combines with J gene TRBJ2-5; a possible D gene is TRBD1 (7 bases). V was trimmed by 7 bases and J by 1 base, leaving 16 bases between them. The length of the CDR3 is 14 residues. Germline V gives CDR1 SQVTM, CDR2 ANQGSEA. CDR3 DNA: TGCAGCGGACTGCAGGGGGGCTTCCAAGAGACCCAGTACTTC. Translating it yields CSGLQGGFQETQYF.

The chain joins TRBV4-1 to TRBJ2-3; 8 nucleotides agree with TRBD2. In germline, CDR1 is MGHRA, CDR2 YSYEKL. The CDR3 has 16 residues. V lost 1 base and J lost 6; bases outside the gene matches: 9. The CDR3 region has the DNA TGCGCCAGCAGCCAAGGGAGTCGGGGGGGCCTGGATACGCAGTATTTT. Translating it yields CASSQGSRGGLDTQYF.

This chain joins TRBV5-1 and TRBJ2-7, with TRBD1 identical over 7 bases. This CDR3 spans 16 amino acids. With V trimmed by 0 bases and J by 2 bases, 8 bases remained unmatched. CDR1 is SGHRS, CDR2 YFSETQ, per germline. This chain's CDR3 is CASSLAWRQGPYEQYF. The CDR3 nucleotides read TGCGCCAGCAGCTTGGCCTGGAGACAGGGACCCTACGAGCAGTACTTC.

The chain carries TRBV7-9 and TRBJ2-7; 7 bases agree with TRBD1. Germline CDR1 and CDR2: SEHNR and FQNEAQ (reference sequence). V was pared by 2 bases and J by 0 bases, with 7 bases of the junction left unmatched. This CDR3 has 16 amino acids. CDR3 protein: CASSLFDRDTSYEQYF. In DNA form, the CDR3 reads TGTGCCAGCAGCTTATTCGACAGGGATACCTCCTACGAGCAGTACTTC.

The chain employs TRBV29-1 and TRBJ1-2; 8 bases line up with TRBD1. In germline, CDR1 is SQVTM, CDR2 ANQGSEA. The CDR3 contains 13 residues. V trimming: 7 bases; J trimming: 3 bases; junction bases outside the gene matches: 7. CDR3 bases: TGCAGCGCTGGGACAGGACGTTACTATGGCTACACCTTC. It is translated as CSAGTGRYYGYTF.

The J gene is TRBJ2-3, the V gene TRBV6-2 or TRBV6-3; the D gene is possibly TRBD2 (7 bases). Germline CDR1 is MNHEY and CDR2 is SVGEGT. This CDR3 has 15 amino acids. V gave up 5 bases and J gave up 1 base, with 13 bases separating them. The CDR3 DNA sequence: TGTGCCAGCAGTCTAGCGGACAGAGGCACAGATACGCAGTATTTT. Encoded protein: CASSLADRGTDTQYF.

V is TRBV5-1 and J is TRBJ1-2; perhaps TRBD1 as D (5 bases). V was trimmed by 0 bases and J by 4 bases, leaving 13 bases between them. The germline gives CDR1 SGHRS, CDR2 YFSETQ. The CDR3 runs 15 residues. CDR3 region: CASSLGGGETYGYTF. The CDR3 bases are TGCGCCAGCAGCTTGGGCGGAGGGGAAACCTATGGCTACACCTTC.

This rearrangement joins TRBV28 to TRBJ1-4, with 11 nucleotides matching TRBD1. Germline CDR1 and CDR2: MDHEN and SYDVKM. CDR3 length: 15 amino acids. The ends lost 3 bases at V and 10 bases at J; junction bases unmatched: 7. Here the CDR3 DNA reads TGTGCCAGCAGTTTCCGCGGACAGGGGGCGGGAAAACTGTTTTTT. Its translation is CASSFRGQGAGKLFF. The complete variable domain, with remaining parts taken from reference TRBV28 and TRBJ1-4, reads DVKVTQSSRYLVKRTGEKVFLECVQDMDHENMFWYRQDPGLGLRLIYFSYDVKMKEKGDIPEGYSVSREKKERFSLILESASTNQTSMYLCASSFRGQGAGKLFFGSGTQLSVL.

The chain combines TRBV5-6 with TRBJ1-1, with a weak D call TRBD1 (5 bases). V dropped 4 bases and J dropped 4 bases, with 20 bases sitting between them. Germline V gives CDR1 SGHDT, CDR2 YYEEEE. The CDR3 consists of 16 residues. CDR3 bases: TGTGCCAGCAGCCAGGTGGGGCGCAGGGTTACCACTGAAGCTTTCTTT. Its protein is CASSQVGRRVTTEAFF.

The V gene is TRBV4-1, the J gene TRBJ1-5, with 8 bases identical to TRBD1. CDR1 and CDR2 (germline): MGHRA, YSYEKL. This CDR3 has 17 amino acids. V lost 1 base to trimming and J lost 0 bases; unmatched junction nucleotides: 5. The CDR3 DNA reads TGCGCCAGCAGCCAAGTCTCAGGGGGCTTTAGCAATCAGCCCCAGCATTTT. Translation: CASSQVSGGFSNQPQHF.

The V call is TRBV7-2, the J call TRBJ2-1; maybe TRBD2 (5 bases). The CDR3 loop spans 18 amino acids. Trimming pared 5 bases from V and 3 bases from J, leaving 23 bases between. Germline V gives CDR1 SGHTA, CDR2 FQGNSA. The CDR3 reads CASSISPLGGRNYNEQFF. The CDR3 DNA reads TGTGCCAGCAGCATAAGCCCTCTGGGCGGGCGAAACTACAATGAGCAGTTCTTC.

The chain combines TRBV6-6 with TRBJ1-2, with D tentatively TRBD1 (5 bases). The CDR3 contains 12 residues. Trimming took 7 bases from V and 7 from J, leaving 13 bases between them. Germline assignment: CDR1 MNHNY and CDR2 SVGAGI (reference sequence). The CDR3 loop reads CASNGGNSGYTF. CDR3 coding DNA: TGTGCCAGCAATGGGGGGAATTCTGGCTACACCTTC.

This chain links TRBV10-3 with TRBJ2-3; 10 positions agree with TRBD1. Germline V gene lookup returns CDR1 ENHRY and CDR2 SYGVKD. The CDR3 is made up of 12 amino acids. Trimming at V came to 11 bases and at J to 4 bases, leaving 3 bases not matched to a gene. DNA for the CDR3: TGTGCCGCCGGGACAGGGGCAGATACGCAGTATTTT. Protein sequence: CAAGTGADTQYF.

This chain links TRBV5-1 with TRBJ1-2, with D possibly TRBD1 on 5 matching bases. Looked up from germline, CDR1 is SGHRS and CDR2 is YFSETQ. The CDR3 contains 15 residues. The ends were cut back, 0 bases at V and 7 bases at J, with 16 bases in the middle. The CDR3 region is CASSLVAGTLGGYTF. The CDR3 DNA reads TGCGCCAGCAGCTTGGTCGCGGGGACCTTGGGTGGCTACACCTTC. Together with reference TRBV5-1 and TRBJ1-2, the CDR3 gives the full variable domain: KAGVTQTPRYLIKTRGQQVTLSCSPISGHRSVSWYQQTPGQGLQFLFEYFSETQRNKGNFPGRFSGRQFSNSRSEMNVSTLELGDSALYLCASSLVAGTLGGYTFGSGTRLTVV.

The genes are TRBV18 and TRBJ1-5; a weak D match, TRBD1 (6 bases). CDR1 and CDR2 (germline): KGHSH, LQKENI. The V and J ends lost 3 bases and 4 bases respectively, with 13 bases between them. This CDR3 spans 15 amino acids. CDR3 amino acids: CASSPDRQENQPQHF. The CDR3 DNA reads TGTGCCAGCTCACCCGATCGACAGGAGAATCAGCCCCAGCATTTT.

The CDR3 loop is CASSYRTGRKNEKLFF. Written as DNA, the CDR3 is TGTGCCAGCAGTTACAGGACAGGGCGGAAGAATGAAAAACTGTTTTTT. J is TRBJ1-4 and V is TRBV6-5; 8 nucleotides agree with TRBD1. The CDR3 consists of 16 residues. Germline V CDR1 and CDR2: MNHEY, SVGAGI. Germline trimming cut 2 bases from V and 5 bases from J; bases unmatched to any gene: 7.

The chain is built from TRBV27 and TRBJ2-7, with TRBD1 matching 8 bases. V shed 8 bases, J shed 3 bases, and the junction held 12 bases outside the gene matches. The CDR3 consists of 15 residues. The germline V gene has CDR1 MNHEY and CDR2 SMNVEV (reference sequence). The CDR3 nucleotides read TGTGCCAGCTATTTCCAGGACAGGGAGATCTACGAGCAGTACTTC. Protein product: CASYFQDREIYEQYF.

V gene TRBV6-6 combines with J gene TRBJ2-5; 10 bases are a match to TRBD2. Germline loops: CDR1 MNHNY, CDR2 SVGAGI (reference sequence). After removal of 6 bases from V and 5 bases from J, the junction contained 9 bases not matched to a gene. This CDR3 contains 15 residues. The CDR3 reads CASSRAGGPHETQYF. CDR3 in DNA: TGTGCCAGCAGCCGAGCGGGGGGGCCCCACGAGACCCAGTACTTC.

The chain links TRBV18 to TRBJ1-1; D gene ambiguous. Germline CDR1 reads KGHSH; CDR2 reads LQKENI. Trimming stripped 0 bases from V and 1 base from J, with 9 bases between. This CDR3 spans 15 amino acids. The CDR3 DNA reads TGTGCCAGCTCACCACCGAGCCTTTGGAACACTGAAGCTTTCTTT. Its protein is CASSPPSLWNTEAFF.